The rows below give T cell receptor beta chains drawn from one sample of a study of CD8 T cells in Susac syndrome. TCRdb re-called the immunoSEQ multiplex PCR reads with MiXCR, one entry per CDR3 protein. The table has roughly 160,000 distinct CDR3 sequences, more than 95% seen once; the top ten hold about 0.12%. The sample consisted of CD4+ T cells from PBMCs. All receptors come from a human donor with Susac syndrome. CDR3s include the opening cysteine and the closing phenylalanine or tryptophan. A D gene is named only where the DNA matches it firmly. The size field is filled for only some rows; it gives once, few, many or a size class.

CDR3nt,CDR3aa,d_gene,abundance,j_gene,v_gene
TGTGCCACCAGCAGACCTACGCGACTAGCGAGAATCCAAGAGACCCAGTACTTC,CATSRPTRLARIQETQYF,TRBD2,.,TRBJ2-5,TRBV15
TGCGCCAGCAGCTTGGATCCCGGCACGGCTGGTACGCAGTATTTT,CASSLDPGTAGTQYF,.,.,TRBJ2-3,TRBV5-1
TGTGCCACCAGCAGAGATCGGATGGCAGATACGCAGTATTTT,CATSRDRMADTQYF,.,.,TRBJ2-3,TRBV15
TGCAGCGTCCAAAGATCTAACACTGAAGCTTTCTTT,CSVQRSNTEAFF,.,.,TRBJ1-1,TRBV29-1
TGTGCCAGCATCGGGGGGGACGGCACTGAAGCTTTCTTT,CASIGGDGTEAFF,.,.,TRBJ1-1,TRBV28
TGTGCCAGCAGCTTTGTGACAGGGCCCGGGGAGCTGTTTTTT,CASSFVTGPGELFF,TRBD1,.,TRBJ2-2,TRBV7-9
TGTGCCAGCAGCCAAGTGAGCGGGAGGAACTCCTACGAGCAGTACTTC,CASSQVSGRNSYEQYF,TRBD2,.,TRBJ2-7,TRBV4-2
TGTGCCACCAGCAGAAGAACGACTAGCGCTGAGCAGTACTTC,CATSRRTTSAEQYF,TRBD2,.,TRBJ2-7,TRBV15
TGTGCCAGCAGTGAAAGGGGAGGCTATGGCTACACCTTC,CASSERGGYGYTF,.,.,TRBJ1-2,TRBV2
TGTGCCAGCAGCGTTTACTACCAAGAGACCCAGTACTTC,CASSVYYQETQYF,.,.,TRBJ2-5,TRBV5-6
TGTGCCAGCAGCGTTCGACTCCCGGGGGGGCATCAGCCCCAGCATTTT,CASSVRLPGGHQPQHF,.,.,TRBJ1-5,TRBV25-1
TGTGCCAGCAGCTCACAAGACTATTCACCCCTCCACTTT,CASSSQDYSPLHF,.,.,TRBJ1-6,TRBV9
TGCGCCAGCAGCCAGGATTCCCGGGACAGAGGTGGCTACACCTTC,CASSQDSRDRGGYTF,TRBD1,once,TRBJ1-2,TRBV4-3
TGTGCCAGCAGTCGCTCCGGGACCCCGAACACCGGGGAGCTGTTTTTT,CASSRSGTPNTGELFF,.,once,TRBJ2-2,TRBV6-1
TGTGCCAGCAGCCACGCTGACAGGGGCGGGCAGCCCCAGCATTTT,CASSHADRGGQPQHF,TRBD1,.,TRBJ1-5,TRBV3-1
TGCAGCGTTGAGGGGACGGCGCAACGGTCCACTGAAGCTTTCTTT,CSVEGTAQRSTEAFF,.,.,TRBJ1-1,TRBV29-1
TGTGCCAGCAAGGATTCTGCGCCGACGGAGACCCAGTACTTC,CASKDSAPTETQYF,.,.,TRBJ2-5,TRBV2
TGTGCCAGCAGCAAACTCCGAGGGGCAGGGGAGGGGACTGAAGCTTTCTTT,CASSKLRGAGEGTEAFF,.,.,TRBJ1-1,TRBV21-1
TGTGCCACCCAGGGTTCGGACTACGAGCAGTACTTC,CATQGSDYEQYF,.,.,TRBJ2-7,TRBV10-3
TGTGCCAGCAGACGCCGACAGAGCTCCTACAATGAGCAGTTCTTC,CASRRRQSSYNEQFF,.,.,TRBJ2-1,TRBV27
TGCAGCGTTGTAGTAGGCCTTAATGAGCAGTTCTTC,CSVVVGLNEQFF,.,once,TRBJ2-1,TRBV29-1
TGCAGTGCTAGTAGGGCTAGCGGGAGTCCGTTGGGGGAGCTGTTTTTT,CSASRASGSPLGELFF,TRBD2,.,TRBJ2-2,TRBV20-1
TGCGCCAGCAGCCAAACCGGGAGGGATCAGCCCCAGCATTTT,CASSQTGRDQPQHF,.,once,TRBJ1-5,TRBV4-3
TGCAGCGTTGGCTGGACTAGCGGGAGCAATGAGCAGTTCTTC,CSVGWTSGSNEQFF,TRBD2,few,TRBJ2-1,TRBV29-1
TGCAGCGTTGAGCGGGGGGGGTACAATGAGCAGTTCTTC,CSVERGGYNEQFF,TRBD2,.,TRBJ2-1,TRBV29-1
TGCGCCAGCAGCTGGACAGGAAATCGTGACACCGGGGAGCTGTTTTTT,CASSWTGNRDTGELFF,TRBD1,.,TRBJ2-2,TRBV5-1
TGTGCCAGCGGGAGGCAGGGGAACGTCCTGACTTTC,CASGRQGNVLTF,.,.,TRBJ2-6,TRBV7-3
TGTGCCATCAGGCAGGGGAGCCAAAATGAGCAGTTCTTC,CAIRQGSQNEQFF,.,.,TRBJ2-1,TRBV10-3
TGTGCCAGCAGCGTCCGGGACTACGGGTCCTACGAGCAGTACTTC,CASSVRDYGSYEQYF,TRBD2,.,TRBJ2-7,TRBV7-8
TGTGCCAGCACCCCAGCGGGATTCGGCGAGCAGTACTTC,CASTPAGFGEQYF,TRBD2,.,TRBJ2-7,TRBV2